The TCR beta chain described here comes from a study of immune evolution from preneoplasia to lung adenocarcinoma. V was pared by 6 bases and J by 5 bases, with 14 bases between. Germline-derived CDR1 and CDR2 are SGHVS and FQNEAQ. The length of the CDR3 is 13 residues. The repertoire was sequenced with immunoSEQ multiplex PCR; TCRdb's copy has only in-frame clones and lacks some. The data hold about 8,200 clones, with 65% to 85% observed a single time. This clone was counted once. Its target is unknown. Broader study findings: From normal lung to invasive adenocarcinoma, top clone frequencies appeared to decrease.

The rearrangement joins TRBV7-8 to TRBJ2-7; D possibly corresponds to TRBD2 (6 bases). The specimen sequenced was FFPE adjacent normal lung tissue. This TCR was recovered from a person aged 65-85 years with lung adenocarcinoma. CDR3 protein: CASSPPGLNEQYF. The CDR3 DNA is TGTGCCAGCAGTCCTCCGGGACTGAACGAGCAGTACTTC.